These 4 T cell receptor beta chains came from one sample sequenced in a study of blood T cells in healthy people across ages (dated by TCRdb to the mid-2010s). To prepare the library, 5' RACE was applied. Data came from an Illumina HiSeq 2500. A second PCR of about 6 to 11 cycles was run with a J-beta primer mix and a sample-barcoded 5' primer. Using fastp at Q25 and MiXCR, TCRdb reprocessed the public reads and kept productive beta chains. Here each entry gathers all rows of one CDR3 protein and keeps the most common genes and DNA. The sample data list nearly 800,000 distinct CDR3 sequences, and more than 55% of these were observed just once. The ten largest clones represent more than 25% of the sample. Sample: blood. The receptors shown here come from a man aged 40-49 years in good health.

The chain carries TRBV7-9 and TRBJ1-4; D is perhaps TRBD1 (5 bases). The CDR3 is made up of 14 amino acids. Germline lookup yields CDR1 SEHNR and CDR2 FQNEAQ (reference sequence). Trimming took off 3 bases at V and 6 bases at J, with 11 bases between the two ends. CDR3: CASSFGTGDEKLFF. In nucleotides, the CDR3 is TGTGCCAGCAGCTTTGGGACTGGGGATGAAAAACTGTTTTTT.

The chain combines TRBV28 with TRBJ2-7; D is perhaps TRBD2 (6 bases). There are 17 residues in the CDR3. The V gene lost 6 bases and the J gene lost 4 bases, with 25 bases spanning the gap. Germline V gene sequence: CDR1 MDHEN, CDR2 SYDVKM. Here the CDR3 DNA reads TGTGCCAGCAGGAGTCCGCCTCCGAGCGGAAGCGGGTACGAGCAGTACTTC. Protein product: CASRSPPPSGSGYEQYF.

The rearrangement links TRBV20-1 to TRBJ2-7; 9 bases are shared with TRBD2. The better agreement between TRBJ2-1 and the DNA end casts doubt on the J call. Germline assignment: CDR1 DFQATT and CDR2 SNEGSKA (reference sequence). The CDR3 is made up of 16 amino acids. The CDR3 nucleotides are TGCAGTGCTAGAGACAAGACTAGCGGCCTATACAATGAGCAGTTCTTC. Its protein is CSARDKTSGLYNEQFF.

This chain uses TRBV29-1 with TRBJ2-1, with a tentative D call TRBD2 (6 bases). Germline CDR1 is SQVTM and CDR2 is ANQGSEA. With 7 bases removed from V and 8 bases from J, the gap between germline ends came to 21 bases. This CDR3 is 14 amino acids long. The CDR3 is CSAPLLTSGHEQFF. CDR3 bases: TGCAGCGCCCCCCTGTTGACTAGTGGCCATGAGCAGTTCTTC.